These T cell receptor beta chains were read from a single sample in a study of identical twins. TCRdb reprocessed the 5' RACE reads via MiXCR and lists one record per CDR3 protein. The repertoire holds a few hundred thousand distinct CDR3 sequences, with over 8.5% as singletons. These data also formed part of another study, on yellow fever vaccine responses in identical twins.

The specimen sequenced was CD8+ T cells sorted from blood. The receptors come from a woman aged 18-29 years in good health. Both conserved end residues are part of each CDR3. The order of the fields is D gene, J gene, clone size, V gene, CDR3 protein, CDR3 DNA. The D gene is left open where the match is weak. Not all rows give a size; the values are once, few, many and, for expanded clones, a class.

D gene: TRBD1; J gene: TRBJ1-2; clone size: NA; V gene: TRBV20-1; CDR3 protein: CSAREFGDRVYGYTF; CDR3 DNA: TGCAGTGCTAGAGAATTTGGGGACAGAGTCTATGGCTACACCTTC
D gene: TRBD1; J gene: TRBJ2-1; clone size: few; V gene: TRBV19; CDR3 protein: CASGVGTALYNEQFF; CDR3 DNA: TGTGCCAGTGGGGTTGGGACAGCACTATACAATGAGCAGTTCTTC
D gene: NA; J gene: TRBJ1-5; clone size: few; V gene: TRBV6-5; CDR3 protein: CASSYYGDQPQHF; CDR3 DNA: TGTGCCAGCAGTTATTACGGAGATCAGCCCCAGCATTTT
D gene: NA; J gene: TRBJ2-3; clone size: few; V gene: TRBV5-1; CDR3 protein: CASSLGTDTDTQYF; CDR3 DNA: TGCGCCAGCAGCTTGGGGACAGACACAGATACGCAGTATTTT
D gene: NA; J gene: TRBJ2-5; clone size: many; V gene: TRBV9; CDR3 protein: CASSVRDRWETQYF; CDR3 DNA: TGTGCCAGCAGCGTTCGGGACCGATGGGAGACCCAGTACTTC
D gene: NA; J gene: TRBJ2-7; clone size: few; V gene: TRBV20-1; CDR3 protein: CSARVSGYEQYF; CDR3 DNA: TGCAGTGCTAGAGTCTCAGGCTACGAGCAGTACTTC
D gene: NA; J gene: TRBJ1-4; clone size: NA; V gene: TRBV20-1; CDR3 protein: CSARSWTATNEKLFF; CDR3 DNA: TGCAGTGCTAGATCGTGGACGGCAACTAATGAAAAACTGTTTTTT
D gene: TRBD1; J gene: TRBJ1-4; clone size: many; V gene: TRBV11-1; CDR3 protein: CASSTRSPGGDRDDYNEKLFF; CDR3 DNA: TGTGCCAGCAGCACGCGCTCCCCCGGGGGTGACAGGGACGACTATAATGAAAAACTGTTTTTT
D gene: NA; J gene: TRBJ2-1; clone size: many; V gene: TRBV4-3; CDR3 protein: CASSQSRVGVEQFF; CDR3 DNA: TGCGCCAGCAGCCAATCTAGAGTCGGGGTTGAGCAGTTCTTC
D gene: TRBD2; J gene: TRBJ2-2; clone size: few; V gene: TRBV25-1; CDR3 protein: CASSEYIPRTSGSPGELFF; CDR3 DNA: TGTGCCAGCAGTGAATATATTCCCAGGACTAGCGGGAGCCCCGGGGAGCTGTTTTTT
D gene: TRBD1; J gene: TRBJ2-1; clone size: few; V gene: TRBV2; CDR3 protein: CASSELDRTNNEQFF; CDR3 DNA: TGTGCCAGCAGTGAACTGGACAGGACCAACAATGAGCAGTTCTTC
D gene: TRBD1; J gene: TRBJ2-1; clone size: many; V gene: TRBV12-3/TRBV12-4; CDR3 protein: CATDTGQGYNEQFF; CDR3 DNA: TGTGCCACCGATACGGGACAGGGTTACAATGAGCAGTTCTTC
D gene: NA; J gene: TRBJ2-2; clone size: many; V gene: TRBV7-8; CDR3 protein: CASSFEGWTTGELFF; CDR3 DNA: TGTGCCAGCAGCTTCGAGGGGTGGACCACCGGGGAGCTGTTTTTT
D gene: TRBD2; J gene: TRBJ2-1; clone size: medium-sized; V gene: TRBV4-1; CDR3 protein: CASSPVVGDLAGNYNEQFF; CDR3 DNA: TGCGCCAGCAGCCCCGTGGTAGGGGATCTAGCGGGAAATTACAATGAGCAGTTCTTC
D gene: TRBD1; J gene: TRBJ1-2; clone size: few; V gene: TRBV9; CDR3 protein: CASRQGAANYGYTF; CDR3 DNA: TGTGCCAGCAGACAGGGGGCAGCTAACTATGGCTACACCTTC
D gene: NA; J gene: TRBJ2-7; clone size: NA; V gene: TRBV24-1; CDR3 protein: CATSDLGGSEQYF; CDR3 DNA: TGTGCCACCAGTGATTTGGGAGGGAGCGAGCAGTACTTC
D gene: TRBD1; J gene: TRBJ2-1; clone size: NA; V gene: TRBV7-9; CDR3 protein: CASSSRQGIYNEQFF; CDR3 DNA: TGTGCCAGCAGCTCTCGACAGGGGATTTACAATGAGCAGTTCTTC
D gene: NA; J gene: TRBJ2-7; clone size: few; V gene: TRBV4-3; CDR3 protein: CASSQDTASSYEQYF; CDR3 DNA: TGCGCCAGCAGCCAAGATACCGCGAGCTCCTACGAGCAGTACTTC
D gene: NA; J gene: TRBJ2-7; clone size: few; V gene: TRBV20-1; CDR3 protein: CSARDQGKYYEQYF; CDR3 DNA: TGCAGTGCTAGAGATCAGGGGAAGTACTACGAGCAGTACTTC
D gene: NA; J gene: TRBJ1-6; clone size: many; V gene: TRBV16; CDR3 protein: CASSQDPNSPLHF; CDR3 DNA: TGTGCCAGCAGCCAAGATCCTAATTCACCCCTCCACTTT
D gene: NA; J gene: TRBJ2-7; clone size: many; V gene: TRBV29-1; CDR3 protein: CSVVPGDPYEQYF; CDR3 DNA: TGCAGCGTTGTTCCTGGGGATCCCTACGAGCAGTACTTC
D gene: NA; J gene: TRBJ1-5; clone size: NA; V gene: TRBV4-1; CDR3 protein: CASSQERGMGQPQHF; CDR3 DNA: TGCGCCAGCAGCCAAGAACGGGGAATGGGTCAGCCCCAGCATTTT
D gene: TRBD1; J gene: TRBJ1-1; clone size: many; V gene: TRBV15; CDR3 protein: CATSREGDREAFF; CDR3 DNA: TGTGCCACCAGCAGAGAGGGGGACAGGGAAGCTTTCTTT
D gene: NA; J gene: TRBJ1-2; clone size: many; V gene: TRBV4-2; CDR3 protein: CASSQGLGYTF; CDR3 DNA: TGTGCCAGCAGCCAAGGGTTGGGCTACACCTTC
D gene: NA; J gene: TRBJ2-7; clone size: many; V gene: TRBV12-3/TRBV12-4; CDR3 protein: CASSTILYEQYF; CDR3 DNA: TGTGCCAGCAGCACAATTCTCTACGAGCAGTACTTC
D gene: TRBD1; J gene: TRBJ2-1; clone size: few; V gene: TRBV6-1; CDR3 protein: CASRLFGTGGFYNEQFF; CDR3 DNA: TGTGCCAGCAGACTCTTTGGGACAGGGGGATTCTACAATGAGCAGTTCTTC
D gene: TRBD2; J gene: TRBJ2-7; clone size: few; V gene: TRBV20-1; CDR3 protein: CSARDRVGTTIYEQYF; CDR3 DNA: TGCAGTGCTAGAGATAGGGTTGGGACTACCATCTACGAGCAGTACTTC
D gene: NA; J gene: TRBJ1-1; clone size: many; V gene: TRBV7-2; CDR3 protein: CASSPGLLGTEAFF; CDR3 DNA: TGTGCCAGCAGCCCCGGACTTCTTGGGACTGAAGCTTTCTTT
D gene: TRBD1; J gene: TRBJ1-2; clone size: few; V gene: TRBV6-5; CDR3 protein: CASSYSTGSQYGYTF; CDR3 DNA: TGTGCCAGCAGTTACTCGACAGGGTCTCAGTATGGCTACACCTTC
D gene: NA; J gene: TRBJ2-7; clone size: few; V gene: TRBV9; CDR3 protein: CASSVVERSYEQYF; CDR3 DNA: TGTGCCAGCAGCGTAGTCGAGCGGTCCTACGAGCAGTACTTC
D gene: NA; J gene: TRBJ2-7; clone size: many; V gene: TRBV4-3; CDR3 protein: CASSQGLDGFEQYF; CDR3 DNA: TGCGCCAGCAGCCAGGGACTGGACGGATTCGAGCAGTACTTC
D gene: NA; J gene: TRBJ1-1; clone size: few; V gene: TRBV7-9; CDR3 protein: CASSPDSVEAFF; CDR3 DNA: TGTGCCAGCAGCCCAGACAGTGTTGAAGCTTTCTTT
D gene: NA; J gene: TRBJ1-6; clone size: NA; V gene: TRBV12-3/TRBV12-4; CDR3 protein: CASSLGDGELAPLHF; CDR3 DNA: TGTGCCAGCAGTCTGGGTGACGGGGAACTGGCACCCCTCCACTTT
D gene: NA; J gene: TRBJ2-1; clone size: many; V gene: TRBV12-5; CDR3 protein: CASGLGNEQFF; CDR3 DNA: TGTGCTAGTGGTTTAGGCAATGAGCAGTTCTTC
D gene: NA; J gene: TRBJ1-1; clone size: many; V gene: TRBV27; CDR3 protein: CASSFEPNTEAFF; CDR3 DNA: TGTGCCAGCAGTTTTGAGCCTAACACTGAAGCTTTCTTT
D gene: NA; J gene: TRBJ1-5; clone size: many; V gene: TRBV12-3/TRBV12-4; CDR3 protein: CASRQQGSQPQHF; CDR3 DNA: TGTGCCAGCAGGCAGCAGGGTTCTCAGCCCCAGCATTTT
D gene: TRBD2; J gene: TRBJ2-7; clone size: NA; V gene: TRBV10-3; CDR3 protein: CAIRTGTSGPYEQYF; CDR3 DNA: TGTGCCATCAGGACGGGGACTAGCGGCCCCTACGAGCAGTACTTC
D gene: NA; J gene: TRBJ2-7; clone size: many; V gene: TRBV5-4; CDR3 protein: CASSLVPSAEQYF; CDR3 DNA: TGTGCCAGCAGCTTGGTTCCCAGCGCCGAGCAGTACTTC
D gene: NA; J gene: TRBJ1-2; clone size: NA; V gene: TRBV27; CDR3 protein: CASSGRDTANYGYTF; CDR3 DNA: TGTGCCAGCAGTGGCCGGGACACCGCTAACTATGGCTACACCTTC
D gene: NA; J gene: TRBJ1-1; clone size: NA; V gene: TRBV15; CDR3 protein: CATMVRGEVEAFF; CDR3 DNA: TGTGCCACCATGGTGAGGGGTGAGGTTGAAGCTTTCTTT
D gene: NA; J gene: TRBJ2-2; clone size: few; V gene: TRBV7-8; CDR3 protein: CASSFGGPNTGELFF; CDR3 DNA: TGTGCCAGCAGCTTTGGGGGGCCGAACACCGGGGAGCTGTTTTTT
D gene: NA; J gene: TRBJ2-5; clone size: few; V gene: TRBV27; CDR3 protein: CASSIRPSRPETQYF; CDR3 DNA: TGTGCCAGCAGTATTAGGCCTAGCCGGCCAGAGACCCAGTACTTC
D gene: NA; J gene: TRBJ2-1; clone size: few; V gene: TRBV20-1; CDR3 protein: CSVLRTSSYNEQFF; CDR3 DNA: TGCAGTGTCCTTAGGACCAGCTCCTACAATGAGCAGTTCTTC
D gene: NA; J gene: TRBJ2-5; clone size: many; V gene: TRBV12-3/TRBV12-4; CDR3 protein: CASGRSRGTQYF; CDR3 DNA: TGTGCCAGCGGACGGTCAAGAGGGACCCAGTACTTC
D gene: TRBD2; J gene: TRBJ2-1; clone size: NA; V gene: TRBV5-6; CDR3 protein: CASSLPSGLYNEQFF; CDR3 DNA: TGTGCCAGCAGCTTGCCTAGCGGGCTCTACAATGAGCAGTTCTTC
D gene: NA; J gene: TRBJ2-5; clone size: many; V gene: TRBV29-1; CDR3 protein: CSVEGVGDLLQETQYF; CDR3 DNA: TGCAGCGTTGAAGGTGTAGGGGACCTACTCCAAGAGACCCAGTACTTC
D gene: NA; J gene: TRBJ1-2; clone size: many; V gene: TRBV12-3/TRBV12-4; CDR3 protein: CASSSSGWWIDYTF; CDR3 DNA: NA
D gene: TRBD2; J gene: TRBJ2-1; clone size: many; V gene: TRBV6-1; CDR3 protein: CASSTGLAVDEQFF; CDR3 DNA: TGTGCCAGCAGTACCGGACTAGCAGTCGATGAGCAGTTCTTC
D gene: TRBD2; J gene: TRBJ2-1; clone size: NA; V gene: TRBV4-1; CDR3 protein: CASSQTSGGYNEQFF; CDR3 DNA: TGCGCCAGCAGCCAGACTAGCGGGGGATACAATGAGCAGTTCTTC
D gene: NA; J gene: TRBJ2-3; clone size: few; V gene: TRBV4-2; CDR3 protein: CASSQAFPSVTDTQYF; CDR3 DNA: TGTGCCAGCAGCCAAGCTTTTCCTAGCGTCACAGATACGCAGTATTTT
D gene: TRBD2; J gene: TRBJ2-1; clone size: many; V gene: TRBV6-2/TRBV6-3; CDR3 protein: CASSYAGTRDNEQFF; CDR3 DNA: TGTGCCAGCAGTTACGCCGGGACTAGAGACAATGAGCAGTTCTTC
D gene: TRBD1; J gene: TRBJ2-3; clone size: many; V gene: TRBV29-1; CDR3 protein: CSVITRQGPTGLSTDTQYF; CDR3 DNA: TGCAGCGTTATAACCAGACAGGGACCCACCGGATTGAGCACAGATACGCAGTATTTT
D gene: TRBD2; J gene: TRBJ2-1; clone size: NA; V gene: TRBV28; CDR3 protein: CASSLLASGGTSSYNEQFF; CDR3 DNA: TGTGCCAGCAGTTTACTCGCTAGCGGGGGGACTAGCTCCTACAATGAGCAGTTCTTC
D gene: NA; J gene: TRBJ2-1; clone size: NA; V gene: TRBV19; CDR3 protein: CASTIRGRQNEQFF; CDR3 DNA: TGTGCCAGTACAATACGGGGGCGTCAAAATGAGCAGTTCTTC
D gene: TRBD1; J gene: TRBJ2-5; clone size: few; V gene: TRBV27; CDR3 protein: CASSPGTGTRPATQYF; CDR3 DNA: TGTGCCAGCAGTCCAGGGACAGGGACTCGTCCCGCGACCCAGTACTTC
D gene: TRBD1; J gene: TRBJ2-2; clone size: NA; V gene: TRBV28; CDR3 protein: CASSPRQGRTGELFF; CDR3 DNA: TGTGCCAGCAGTCCGCGACAGGGACGAACCGGGGAGCTGTTTTTT
D gene: NA; J gene: TRBJ2-7; clone size: NA; V gene: TRBV7-2; CDR3 protein: CASRSPGGYEQYF; CDR3 DNA: TGTGCCAGCAGATCCCCAGGGGGGTACGAGCAGTACTTC
D gene: TRBD1; J gene: TRBJ2-7; clone size: few; V gene: TRBV9; CDR3 protein: CASSGQGLHF; CDR3 DNA: TGTGCCAGCAGCGGACAGGGTTTGCACTTC
D gene: NA; J gene: TRBJ2-7; clone size: NA; V gene: TRBV27; CDR3 protein: CATASPRANSYEQYF; CDR3 DNA: TGTGCCACCGCCTCCCCCCGGGCCAACTCCTACGAGCAGTACTTC
D gene: TRBD2; J gene: TRBJ2-2; clone size: few; V gene: TRBV4-1; CDR3 protein: CASSQGGLGERELFF; CDR3 DNA: TGCGCCAGCAGCCAAGGGGGACTAGGCGAGAGGGAGCTGTTTTTT